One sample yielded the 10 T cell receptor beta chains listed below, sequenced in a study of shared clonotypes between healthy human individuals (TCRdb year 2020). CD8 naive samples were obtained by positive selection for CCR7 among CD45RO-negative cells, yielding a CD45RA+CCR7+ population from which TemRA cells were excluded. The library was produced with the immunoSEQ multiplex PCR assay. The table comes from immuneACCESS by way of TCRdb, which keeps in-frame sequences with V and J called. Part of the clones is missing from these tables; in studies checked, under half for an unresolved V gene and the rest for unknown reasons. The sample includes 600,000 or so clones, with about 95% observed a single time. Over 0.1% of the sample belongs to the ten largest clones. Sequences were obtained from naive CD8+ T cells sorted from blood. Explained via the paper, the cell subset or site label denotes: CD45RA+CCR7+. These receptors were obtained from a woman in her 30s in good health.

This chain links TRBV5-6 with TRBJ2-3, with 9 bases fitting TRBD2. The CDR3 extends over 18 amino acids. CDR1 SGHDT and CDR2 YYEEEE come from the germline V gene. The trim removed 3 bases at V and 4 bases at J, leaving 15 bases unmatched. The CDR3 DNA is TGTGCCAGCAGCTCGGAGGGGACTAGCTCCCCCGAGGCAGATACGCAGTATTTT. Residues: CASSSEGTSSPEADTQYF.

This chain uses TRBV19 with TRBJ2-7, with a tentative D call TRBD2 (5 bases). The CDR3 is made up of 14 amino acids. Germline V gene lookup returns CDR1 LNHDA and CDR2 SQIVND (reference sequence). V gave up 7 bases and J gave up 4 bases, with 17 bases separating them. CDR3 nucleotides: TGTGCCAGTAATAACGGAGGAGGTCTGTACGAGCAGTACTTC. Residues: CASNNGGGLYEQYF.

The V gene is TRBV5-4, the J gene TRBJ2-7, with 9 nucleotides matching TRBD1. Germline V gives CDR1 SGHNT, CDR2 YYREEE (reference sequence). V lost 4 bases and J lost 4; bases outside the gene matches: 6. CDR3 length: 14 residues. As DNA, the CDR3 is TGTGCCAGCAGCCACCGGGACAGGGCATACGAGCAGTACTTC. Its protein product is CASSHRDRAYEQYF.

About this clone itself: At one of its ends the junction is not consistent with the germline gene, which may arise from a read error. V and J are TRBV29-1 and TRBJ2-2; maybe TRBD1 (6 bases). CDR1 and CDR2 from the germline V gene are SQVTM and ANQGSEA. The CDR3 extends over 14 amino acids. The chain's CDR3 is CSVTLTGNSGELFF. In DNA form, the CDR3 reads TGCAGCGTCACCCTTACAGGGAACTCCGGGGAGCTGTTTTTT.

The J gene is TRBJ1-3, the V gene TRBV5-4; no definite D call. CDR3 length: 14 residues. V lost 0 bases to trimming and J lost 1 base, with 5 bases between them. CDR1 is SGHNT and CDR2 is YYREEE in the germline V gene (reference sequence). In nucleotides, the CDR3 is TGTGCCAGCAGCTTGGGGGGATCTGGAAACACCATATATTTT. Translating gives CASSLGGSGNTIYF.

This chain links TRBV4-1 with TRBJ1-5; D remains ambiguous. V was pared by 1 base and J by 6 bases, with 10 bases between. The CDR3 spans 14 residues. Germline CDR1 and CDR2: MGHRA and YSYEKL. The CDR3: CASSQVRSPQPQHF. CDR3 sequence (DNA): TGCGCCAGCAGCCAAGTAAGGTCACCTCAGCCCCAGCATTTT.

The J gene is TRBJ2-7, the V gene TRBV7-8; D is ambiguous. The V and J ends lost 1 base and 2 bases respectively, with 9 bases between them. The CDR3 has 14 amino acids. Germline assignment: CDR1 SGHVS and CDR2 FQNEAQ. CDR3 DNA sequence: TGTGCCAGCAGCTTAGAGGCCAACCCCTACGAGCAGTACTTC. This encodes CASSLEANPYEQYF.

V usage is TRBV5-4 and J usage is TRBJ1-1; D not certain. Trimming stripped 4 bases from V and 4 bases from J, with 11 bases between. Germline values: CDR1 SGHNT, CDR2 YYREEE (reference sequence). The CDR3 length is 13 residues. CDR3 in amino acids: CASSRPEGTEAFF. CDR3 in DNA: TGTGCCAGCAGCCGGCCGGAGGGCACTGAAGCTTTCTTT.

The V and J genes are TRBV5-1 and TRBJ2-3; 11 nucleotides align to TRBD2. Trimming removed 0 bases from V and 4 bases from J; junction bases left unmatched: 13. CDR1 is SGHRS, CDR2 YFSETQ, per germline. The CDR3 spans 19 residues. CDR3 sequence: CASSLAELAGVRVSDTQYF. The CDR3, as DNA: TGCGCCAGCAGCTTGGCCGAACTAGCGGGAGTAAGGGTTTCAGATACGCAGTATTTT. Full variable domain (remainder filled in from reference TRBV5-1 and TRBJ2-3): KAGVTQTPRYLIKTRGQQVTLSCSPISGHRSVSWYQQTPGQGLQFLFEYFSETQRNKGNFPGRFSGRQFSNSRSEMNVSTLELGDSALYLCASSLAELAGVRVSDTQYFGPGTRLTVL.

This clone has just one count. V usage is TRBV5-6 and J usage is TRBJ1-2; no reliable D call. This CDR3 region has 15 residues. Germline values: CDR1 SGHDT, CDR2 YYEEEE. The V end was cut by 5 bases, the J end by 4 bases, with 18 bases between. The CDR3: CASSQLWGSFYGYTF. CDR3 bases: TGTGCCAGCAGTCAACTTTGGGGATCTTTCTATGGCTACACCTTC.